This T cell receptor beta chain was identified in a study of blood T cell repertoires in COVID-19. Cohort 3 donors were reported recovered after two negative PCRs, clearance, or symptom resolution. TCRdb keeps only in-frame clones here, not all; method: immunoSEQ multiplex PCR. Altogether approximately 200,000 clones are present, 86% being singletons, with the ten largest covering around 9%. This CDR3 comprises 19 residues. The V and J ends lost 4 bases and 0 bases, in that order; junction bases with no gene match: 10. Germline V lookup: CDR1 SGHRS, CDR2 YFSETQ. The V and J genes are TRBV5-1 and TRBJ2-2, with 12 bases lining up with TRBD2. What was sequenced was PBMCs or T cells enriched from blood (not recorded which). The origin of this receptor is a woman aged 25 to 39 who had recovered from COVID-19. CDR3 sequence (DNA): TGCGCCAGCAGCCGACTAGCGGGGGCCGATTTGGCGAACACCGGGGAGCTGTTTTTT. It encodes CASSRLAGADLANTGELFF.